The present TCR beta chain was sequenced within a study of T cell responses to AZD1222 COVID-19 vaccine. Looking at the study overall: Analysis merged second doses at about 4 or about 12 weeks. Findings and limits, study-wide: There were mostly white British donors and more females than males, and clonal diversity was possibly underestimated.

About this clone itself: Antigen specificity is unknown.

J gave up 3 bases and V 5 bases, and 4 bases lay outside the gene matches. The CDR3 loop spans 16 amino acids. Germline CDR1 LNHDA, CDR2 SQIVND (reference sequence). Some clones are missing from TCRdb's copy, which holds only in-frame ones; the method was immunoSEQ multiplex PCR. This sample has tens of thousands of clones, with 85% found just once. This chain joins TRBV19 and TRBJ2-2, with 12 bases identical to TRBD1. Sequenced here: peripheral blood, sampled on day 0 of AZD1222 vaccination. This clonotype was obtained from an adult in good health. The CDR3 sequence: CASSSGQGADTGELFF. The DNA of the CDR3 is TGTGCCAGTAGTTCGGGACAGGGGGCGGACACCGGGGAGCTGTTTTTT.